One sample yielded the 5 T cell receptor beta chains listed below, sequenced in a study of glioma-infiltrating T cells (dated by TCRdb to about 2016). The sequencing machine was an Illumina MiSeq. The iRepertoire nested amplicon-rescue multiplex PCR (arm-PCR) platform was used to amplify TCR alpha and beta CDR3 regions from RNA. Through fastp at Q25 and MiXCR, TCRdb rebuilt clones from the public reads, retaining in-frame beta chains. Every distinct CDR3 protein forms one entry, paired with its most common genes and DNA. Recorded for this sample are about 3,900 distinct CDR3 sequences; around 30% of them occurred a single time. Clones ranked in the top ten supply roughly 25% of the sample. Sequencing was done on a sample of glioma tissue, nonneoplastic brain tissue, or PBMCs (not recorded which). Source of these receptors: a human donor with low-grade glioma or glioblastoma, undergoing nonglioma brain surgery, or in good health (not recorded which).

Many counts were recorded for this clonotype. J is TRBJ1-1 and V is TRBV12-3 or TRBV12-4; no definite D call. This CDR3 is 16 amino acids long. The V and J ends lost 1 base and 11 bases respectively, with 23 bases between them. CDR3 nucleotides: TGTGCCAGCAGTTTAGGGGTCGGGAAGGAGCCCGCCCTGGCTTTCTTT. Translation: CASSLGVGKEPALAFF.

This clonotype was detected ten times or more. The chain employs TRBV20-1 and TRBJ2-1; 12 positions match TRBD2. The CDR3 loop spans 16 amino acids. With 0 bases clipped from V and 4 bases from J, the junction kept 4 bases outside the gene matches. The germline gives CDR1 DFQATT, CDR2 SNEGSKA (reference sequence). The CDR3 sequence: CSARDGTSGSYNEQFF. The CDR3 DNA sequence: TGCAGTGCTAGAGACGGGACTAGCGGGTCTTACAATGAGCAGTTCTTC.

There are many counts of this clonotype. The rearrangement links TRBV5-4 to TRBJ2-3; 11 bases match TRBD1. Trimming removed 3 bases from V and 4 bases from J; junction bases left unmatched: 10. The CDR3 length is 17 residues. Germline V gives CDR1 SGHNT, CDR2 YYREEE (reference sequence). CDR3 protein: CASSSSRPGQGADTQYF. The CDR3 DNA sequence: TGTGCCAGCAGCTCCTCGCGACCGGGACAGGGGGCAGATACGCAGTATTTT. Filled out from reference TRBV5-4 and TRBJ2-3, the complete variable domain reads ETGVTQSPTHLIKTRGQQVTLRCSSQSGHNTVSWYQQALGQGPQFIFQYYREEENGRGNFPPRFSGLQFPNYSSELNVNALELDDSALYLCASSSSRPGQGADTQYFGPGTRLTVL.

This clonotype came up a few times. The rearrangement uses TRBV9 and TRBJ2-7; D uncertain. The J call may be faulty, since TRBJ2-5 better matches the DNA end. CDR1 is SGDLS, CDR2 YYNGEE, per germline. The CDR3 extends over 13 amino acids. CDR3 amino acids: CASSPVGLETQYF. CDR3 bases: TGTGCCAGCAGCCCTGTCGGTTTAGAGACCCAGTACTTC.

By sample share, this clonotype is medium-sized. The chain combines TRBV19 with TRBJ1-1; D possibly corresponds to TRBD1 (6 bases). This CDR3 contains 13 residues. Trimming took 7 bases from V and 5 from J, leaving 14 bases between them. Germline-derived CDR1 and CDR2 are LNHDA and SQIVND (reference sequence). The CDR3 is CASKSGGQTEAFF. CDR3 DNA sequence: TGTGCCAGTAAGTCTGGGGGCCAAACTGAAGCTTTCTTT.